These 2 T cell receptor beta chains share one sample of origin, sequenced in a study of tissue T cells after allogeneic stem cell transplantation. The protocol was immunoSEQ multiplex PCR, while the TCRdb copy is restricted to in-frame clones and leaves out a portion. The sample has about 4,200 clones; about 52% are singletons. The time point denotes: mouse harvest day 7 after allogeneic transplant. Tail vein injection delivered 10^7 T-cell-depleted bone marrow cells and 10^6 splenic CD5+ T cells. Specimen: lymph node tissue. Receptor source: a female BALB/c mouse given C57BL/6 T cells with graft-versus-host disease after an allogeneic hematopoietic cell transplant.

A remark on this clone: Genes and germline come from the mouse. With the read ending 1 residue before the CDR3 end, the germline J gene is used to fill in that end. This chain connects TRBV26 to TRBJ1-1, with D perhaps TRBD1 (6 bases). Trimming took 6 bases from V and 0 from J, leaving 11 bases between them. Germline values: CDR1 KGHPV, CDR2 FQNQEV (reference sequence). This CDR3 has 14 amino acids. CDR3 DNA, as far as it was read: TGTGCCAGCAGCCGGGACAATGCAAACACAGAAGTCTTC. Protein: CASSRDNANTEVF. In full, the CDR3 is CASSRDNANTEVFF.

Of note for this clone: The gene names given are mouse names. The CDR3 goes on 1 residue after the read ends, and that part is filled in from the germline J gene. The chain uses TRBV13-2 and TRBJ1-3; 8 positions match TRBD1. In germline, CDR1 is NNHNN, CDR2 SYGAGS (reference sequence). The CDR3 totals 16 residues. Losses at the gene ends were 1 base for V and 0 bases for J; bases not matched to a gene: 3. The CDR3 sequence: CASGDPQGASGNTLYF. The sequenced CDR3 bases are TGTGCCAGCGGTGATCCCCAGGGGGCTTCTGGAAATACGCTCTAT.